The 23 T cell receptor beta chains below come from one sample, sequenced in a study of regulatory T cells in long-lasting Graves disease. Arm-PCR of CDR3 regions and iRepertoire HTBI primers were the basis on which TCR beta libraries were built. One entry per CDR3 protein, called by TCRdb with MiXCR from the multiplex PCR reads. The sample lists 300,000 to 400,000 distinct CDR3 sequences, around 20% occurring once. Time point specified: persistent/refractory GD, antithyroid drugs over 5 years with positive TRAb. Making the TCR library involved RNA that had been extracted from PBMCs. The sequencing used peripheral blood mononuclear cells (PBMCs), collected when the disease was refractory, from a patient treated with antithyroid drugs. These receptors originate from a female donor with Graves disease.

This clonotype was found many times. V gene TRBV7-8 combines with J gene TRBJ1-1; TRBD1 is a possible D gene (5 bases). The germline V gene has CDR1 SGHVS and CDR2 FQNEAQ. V was cut by 2 bases and J by 6 bases, with 13 bases left in between. The CDR3 sequence is 14 residues long. The CDR3 sequence is CASSLNPGTPEAFF. The CDR3 DNA sequence: TGTGCCAGCAGCTTAAACCCAGGGACTCCTGAAGCTTTCTTT. Full variable domain (rest looked up from reference TRBV7-8 and TRBJ1-1): GAGVSQSPRYKVAKRGQDVALRCDPISGHVSLFWYQQALGQGPEFLTYFQNEAQLDKSGLPSDRFFAERPEGSVSTLKIQRTQQEDSAVYLCASSLNPGTPEAFFGQGTRLTVV.

This clonotype was observed a handful of times. This rearrangement joins TRBV19 to TRBJ1-2, with 8 bases lining up with TRBD1. The J segment lost 4 bases and the V segment lost 9 bases, leaving 10 bases of the junction unmatched. CDR3 size: 14 residues. The germline gives CDR1 LNHDA, CDR2 SQIVND (reference sequence). In nucleotides, the CDR3 is TGTGCCAGCACTGGACAGGGCATGGTCTATGGCTACACCTTC. Its protein is CASTGQGMVYGYTF.

This clonotype came up many times. The chain's CDR3 is CASSFTQNLHF. CDR3 nucleotides: TGTGCCAGCAGTTTTACACAGAACCTCCACTTT. The chain uses TRBV28 and TRBJ1-6; unclear D gene. The CDR3 loop spans 11 amino acids. V was clipped by 3 bases and J by 15 bases, with 9 bases between them. Germline V gives CDR1 MDHEN, CDR2 SYDVKM.

This chain uses TRBV6-1 with TRBJ1-1; maybe TRBD1 (5 bases). CDR1 is MNHNS, CDR2 SASEGT, per germline. The CDR3 loop spans 12 amino acids. Trimming left V 5 bases short and J 8 bases short, with 12 bases between. In DNA form, the CDR3 reads TGTGCCAGCAGTCGTAGGACACAAGAAGCTTTCTTT. Translated: CASSRRTQEAFF.

The table lists this clonotype with a few counts. CDR3 sequence reads: CASSFGQGASYEQYF. The DNA for the CDR3 is TGCGCCAGCAGCTTCGGACAGGGGGCCTCCTACGAGCAGTACTTC. The gene calls are TRBV5-1 and TRBJ2-7; TRBD1 aligns across 11 bases. Germline values: CDR1 SGHRS, CDR2 YFSETQ. CDR3 length: 15 amino acids. V was clipped by 2 bases and J by 0 bases; unmatched bases: 1.

This clonotype was detected a few times. The chain recombines TRBV29-1 with TRBJ2-7, with TRBD1 matching over 10 bases. Per germline, CDR1 SQVTM and CDR2 ANQGSEA. The CDR3 contains 15 residues. V gave up 6 bases and J gave up 6 bases; unmatched junction bases: 14. CDR3 nucleotides: TGCAGCGTACAGACCCCGGGACAGGGGTTAAGCGAGCAGTACTTC. This gives the protein CSVQTPGQGLSEQYF.

This clonotype was counted a few times. The chain has TRBV4-1 and TRBJ1-1, with D unclear. Germline assignment: CDR1 MGHRA and CDR2 YSYEKL. The CDR3 runs 13 residues. Trimming left V 3 bases short and J 3 bases short, with 8 bases between. The CDR3 here is CASSQRDDTEAFF. The CDR3 region has the DNA TGCGCCAGCAGCCAGAGGGATGACACTGAAGCTTTCTTT.

Worth noting for this clonotype: A much larger clone lies a single base off, so this may be a read error. The CDR3 nucleotides are TGTGCCAGCGGTGTCGGACAGGGGGTCGGGGTTCCCCCCTACGAGCAGTACTTC. Protein sequence: CASGVGQGVGVPPYEQYF. The rearrangement links TRBV6-4 to TRBJ2-7; the match to TRBD1 covers 10 bases. CDR3 size: 18 residues. J gave up 2 bases and V 8 bases, and 18 bases lay outside the gene matches. Germline V gene data show CDR1 as MRHNA and CDR2 as SNTAGT.

V usage is TRBV7-9 and J usage is TRBJ1-5; TRBD1 might be the D (5 bases). The CDR3 is 15 amino acids. The germline V gene encodes CDR1 SEHNR and CDR2 FQNEAQ (reference sequence). V lost 1 base, J lost 9 bases, and 16 bases lay in between. The CDR3 DNA follows: TGTGCCAGCAGCTTAGACTGGGGAGAGGGGAGGCCCCAGCATTTT. Protein sequence: CASSLDWGEGRPQHF.

This rearrangement joins TRBV30 to TRBJ1-2, with TRBD1 as a possible D gene (6 bases). The CDR3 extends over 15 amino acids. Germline values: CDR1 GTSNPN, CDR2 SVGIG (reference sequence). V was cut by 0 bases and J by 4 bases, with 15 bases left in between. This CDR3 reads CAWSVATGSFYGYTF. The CDR3, as DNA: TGTGCCTGGAGTGTAGCAACAGGGAGCTTCTATGGCTACACCTTC.

This chain links TRBV10-3 with TRBJ1-2, with a possible D match to TRBD1 (5 bases). Germline V gene data show CDR1 as ENHRY and CDR2 as SYGVKD. The CDR3 length is 12 residues. The germline V and J ends were trimmed by 6 bases and 8 bases, with 13 bases remaining between them. CDR3 protein: CAIRVGGYGYTF. The CDR3 DNA reads as TGTGCCATCAGGGTCGGGGGATACGGCTACACCTTC.

This clonotype was observed many times. The chain employs TRBV28 and TRBJ2-7, with 7 nucleotides matching TRBD1. This CDR3 region has 14 residues. Germline V lookup: CDR1 MDHEN, CDR2 SYDVKM. The junction had 6 bases not matched to a gene; V was cut back by 6 bases and J by 1 base. CDR3 bases: TGTGCCAGCAGGAGACAGGGAAGGTCCTACGAGCAGTACTTC. Residues: CASRRQGRSYEQYF. Full variable domain (rest looked up from reference TRBV28 and TRBJ2-7): DVKVTQSSRYLVKRTGEKVFLECVQDMDHENMFWYRQDPGLGLRLIYFSYDVKMKEKGDIPEGYSVSREKKERFSLILESASTNQTSMYLCASRRQGRSYEQYFGPGTRLTVT.

This clonotype was seen many times. The genes are TRBV12-3 or TRBV12-4 and TRBJ2-5; 8 bases match TRBD2. CDR3 size: 15 residues. V dropped 6 bases and J dropped 5; count of bases not matched to a gene: 11. The DNA for the CDR3 is TGTGCCAGCAGGTGGGCGGGAGGCGCGCCGGAGACCCAGTACTTC. It yields the protein CASRWAGGAPETQYF.

V is TRBV7-9 and J is TRBJ1-4; TRBD1 agrees at 10 bases. CDR1 SEHNR and CDR2 FQNEAQ come from the germline V gene (reference sequence). Trimming cost V 4 bases and J 5 bases; bases outside gene matches: 7. This CDR3 spans 16 amino acids. The CDR3 reads CASSCPMTGGNEKLFF. In DNA, the CDR3 is TGTGCCAGCAGCTGTCCCATGACAGGGGGCAATGAAAAACTGTTTTTT.

This clonotype was counted only a few times. V and J are TRBV10-3 and TRBJ2-1, with 14 bases lining up with TRBD2. Per the germline V gene, CDR1 is ENHRY and CDR2 is SYGVKD. The CDR3 extends over 20 amino acids. After removal of 0 bases from V and 0 bases from J, the junction contained 7 bases not matched to a gene. This CDR3 is CAISESWTSGRNPSYNEQFF. In nucleotides, the CDR3 is TGTGCCATCAGTGAGTCTTGGACTAGCGGGAGGAACCCCTCCTACAATGAGCAGTTCTTC.

This clonotype was found a few times. This sequence joins TRBV12-3 or TRBV12-4 and TRBJ2-4; perhaps TRBD2 as D (6 bases). The CDR3 runs to 13 residues. Trimming took off 2 bases at V and 8 bases at J, with 10 bases between the two ends. The CDR3 sequence: CASSLLGEDIQYF. CDR3 DNA sequence: TGTGCCAGCAGTTTATTGGGGGAGGACATTCAGTACTTC.

Ten or more counts support this clonotype. The chain has TRBV18 and TRBJ2-7; no reliable D call. V lost 2 bases and J 0 bases, leaving 11 bases between the germline ends. Germline V CDR1 and CDR2: KGHSH, LQKENI. The CDR3 contains 15 residues. In nucleotides, the CDR3 is TGTGCCAGCTCACCAGGACCGCCGCCCTCCTACGAGCAGTACTTC. The encoded protein is CASSPGPPPSYEQYF.

CDR3 protein: CSARDRQAAGYNSPLHF. The DNA for the CDR3 is TGCAGTGCTAGAGATCGACAGGCCGCGGGGTATAATTCACCCCTCCACTTT. The V gene is TRBV20-1, the J gene TRBJ1-6; D is possibly TRBD1 (6 bases). The CDR3 is 17 residues long. The germline gives CDR1 DFQATT, CDR2 SNEGSKA (reference sequence). Trimming shortened V by 0 bases and J by 4 bases, and 16 bases separated the two germline ends.

The genes are TRBV6-2 or TRBV6-3 and TRBJ2-1, with D perhaps matching TRBD1 (5 bases). V was trimmed by 5 bases and J by 3 bases, leaving 11 bases between them. Per germline, CDR1 MNHEY and CDR2 SVGEGT. There are 14 residues in the CDR3. The CDR3 is CASSESQGYNEQFF. DNA of the CDR3: TGTGCCAGCAGTGAAAGTCAGGGCTACAATGAGCAGTTCTTC.

This clonotype was seen ten or more times. The chain is built from TRBV13 and TRBJ1-1, with 11 bases lining up with TRBD1. V shed 3 bases, J shed 3 bases, and the junction held 6 bases outside the gene matches. This CDR3 is built from 16 residues. From germline, CDR1 is PRHDT and CDR2 FYEKMQ (reference sequence). This CDR3 is CASSFPGTGGDTEAFF. CDR3 sequence (DNA): TGTGCCAGCAGCTTTCCCGGGACAGGGGGGGACACTGAAGCTTTCTTT.

This clonotype was found many times. The J gene is TRBJ2-7, the V gene TRBV6-2 or TRBV6-3; 10 bases line up with TRBD1. V was clipped by 5 bases and J by 3 bases; unmatched bases: 7. CDR1 is MNHEY and CDR2 is SVGEGT in the germline V gene. This CDR3 region has 15 residues. The CDR3 coding sequence is TGTGCCAGCAGTCACCCCGGGACAGGGGACTACGAGCAGTACTTC. Amino acid sequence: CASSHPGTGDYEQYF.

This clonotype has only a few counts. The chain recombines TRBV10-3 with TRBJ1-5; D gene unclear. Per germline, CDR1 ENHRY and CDR2 SYGVKD. The CDR3 is 15 amino acids. Between the trimmed V and J ends, which lost 1 base and 9 bases, there was a span of 16 bases. The CDR3 bases are TGTGCCATCAGTGAGTTGGACTCAATATCAGGGCCCCAGCATTTT. It codes for CAISELDSISGPQHF.

The chain has TRBV20-1 and TRBJ2-5; maybe TRBD2 (6 bases). Per the germline V gene, CDR1 is DFQATT and CDR2 is SNEGSKA (reference sequence). Trimming pared 4 bases from V and 3 bases from J, leaving 18 bases between. CDR3 length: 15 residues. CDR3 nucleotides: TGCAGTGCTATTATCTTCGGGAGATGGGAAGAGACCCAGTACTTC. Its translation: CSAIIFGRWEETQYF.